This TCR beta chain appears in the sequencing data of a study of human T cells and chemical hapten exposure. About the study: TCR yield per sample varied, mainly due to pooled library volumes. Regarding the study as a whole: TCRs at a frequency above 1 in 1000 stayed unchanged with DPC sensitization.

V lost 4 bases and J lost 7, with 17 bases in between. This CDR3 region has 14 residues. The germline V gene has CDR1 MNHNS and CDR2 SASEGT. Each CDR3 protein gets one entry after TCRdb re-called the RACE reads with MiXCR. The data show some 79,000 distinct CDR3 sequences, 11% seen once. Comment on this clonotype: Its antigen is not identified.

Regarding time point: patch test 3, about 24 weeks after DPC sensitization. Sample treatment: therapeutic diphenylcyclopropenone sensitization with weekly scalp DPC. This clonotype was sampled from a woman aged 50 to 60 with alopecia areata. Some clones in this sample may be carry-over from other donors' samples. This chain connects TRBV6-1 to TRBJ2-7, with D tentatively TRBD2 (5 bases). The starting material was whole blood, obtained in connection with sensitization to the hapten diphenylcyclopropenone (DPC). CDR3 protein: CASSGELPSGEQYF. CDR3 nucleotides: TGTGCCAGCAGTGGTGAACTACCATCGGGGGAGCAGTACTTC.